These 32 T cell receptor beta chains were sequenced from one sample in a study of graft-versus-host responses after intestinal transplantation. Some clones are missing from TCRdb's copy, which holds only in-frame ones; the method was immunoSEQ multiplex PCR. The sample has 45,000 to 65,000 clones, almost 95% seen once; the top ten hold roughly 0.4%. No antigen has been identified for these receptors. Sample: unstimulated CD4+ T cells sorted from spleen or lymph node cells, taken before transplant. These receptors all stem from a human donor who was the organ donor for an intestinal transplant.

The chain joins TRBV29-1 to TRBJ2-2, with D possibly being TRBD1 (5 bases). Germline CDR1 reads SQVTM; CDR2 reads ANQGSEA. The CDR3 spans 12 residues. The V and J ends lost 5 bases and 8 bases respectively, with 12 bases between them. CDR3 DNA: TGCAGCGTTATAACAGGTGTAGGGGAGCTGTTTTTT. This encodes CSVITGVGELFF.

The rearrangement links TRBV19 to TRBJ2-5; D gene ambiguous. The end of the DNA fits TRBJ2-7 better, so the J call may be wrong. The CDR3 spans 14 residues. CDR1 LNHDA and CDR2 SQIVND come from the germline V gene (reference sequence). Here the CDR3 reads CASSITPTRGEQYF. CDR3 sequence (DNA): TGTGCCAGTAGTATAACTCCTACACGCGGCGAGCAGTACTTC.

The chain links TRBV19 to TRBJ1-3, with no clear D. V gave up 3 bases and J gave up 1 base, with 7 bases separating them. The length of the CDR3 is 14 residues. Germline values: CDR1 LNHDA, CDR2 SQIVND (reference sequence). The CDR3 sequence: CASSIDGSGNTIYF. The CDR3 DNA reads TGTGCCAGTAGTATTGACGGTTCTGGAAACACCATATATTTT.

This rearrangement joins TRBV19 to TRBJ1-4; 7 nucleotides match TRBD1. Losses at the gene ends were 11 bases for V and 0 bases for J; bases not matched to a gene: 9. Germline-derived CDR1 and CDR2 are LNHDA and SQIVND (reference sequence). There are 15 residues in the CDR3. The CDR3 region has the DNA TGTGCCGGTAACCCCGGGACAGCAACTAATGAAAAACTGTTTTTT. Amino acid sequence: CAGNPGTATNEKLFF.

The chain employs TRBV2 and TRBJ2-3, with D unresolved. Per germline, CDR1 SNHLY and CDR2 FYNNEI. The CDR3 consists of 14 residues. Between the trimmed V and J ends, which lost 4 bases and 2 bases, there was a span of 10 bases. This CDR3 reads CASSAERDTDTQYF. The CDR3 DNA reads TGTGCCAGCAGTGCCGAAAGGGACACAGATACGCAGTATTTT.

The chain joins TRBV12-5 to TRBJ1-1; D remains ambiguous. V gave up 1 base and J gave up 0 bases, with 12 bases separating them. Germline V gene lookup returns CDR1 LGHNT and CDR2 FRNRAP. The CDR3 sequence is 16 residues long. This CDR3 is CASGLGSGIVNTEAFF. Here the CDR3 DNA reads TGTGCTAGTGGTTTGGGATCAGGAATCGTGAACACTGAAGCTTTCTTT.

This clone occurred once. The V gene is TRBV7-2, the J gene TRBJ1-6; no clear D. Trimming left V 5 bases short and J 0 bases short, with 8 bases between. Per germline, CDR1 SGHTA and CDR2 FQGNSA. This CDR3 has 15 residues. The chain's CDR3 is CASSPSSSYNSPLHF. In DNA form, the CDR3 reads TGTGCCAGCAGCCCAAGTAGCTCCTATAATTCACCCCTCCACTTT.

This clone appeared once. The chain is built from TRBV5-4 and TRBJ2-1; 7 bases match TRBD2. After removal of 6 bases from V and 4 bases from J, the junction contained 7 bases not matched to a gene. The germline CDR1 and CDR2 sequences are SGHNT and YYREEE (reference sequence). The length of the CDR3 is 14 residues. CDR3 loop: CASTRDYKYNEQFF. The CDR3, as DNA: TGTGCCAGCACCCGGGACTACAAATACAATGAGCAGTTCTTC.

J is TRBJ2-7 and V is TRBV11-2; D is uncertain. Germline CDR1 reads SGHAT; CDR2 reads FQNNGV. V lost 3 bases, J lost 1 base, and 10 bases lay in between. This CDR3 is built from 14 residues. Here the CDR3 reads CASSFLTESYEQYF. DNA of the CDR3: TGTGCCAGCAGCTTTCTCACGGAGTCCTACGAGCAGTACTTC.

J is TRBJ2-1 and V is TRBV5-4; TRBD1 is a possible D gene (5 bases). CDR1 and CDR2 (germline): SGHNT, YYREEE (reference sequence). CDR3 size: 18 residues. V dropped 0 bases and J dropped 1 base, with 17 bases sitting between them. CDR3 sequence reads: CASSLDTGSYASYNEQFF. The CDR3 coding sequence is TGTGCCAGCAGCTTGGACACAGGATCCTATGCTTCCTACAATGAGCAGTTCTTC.

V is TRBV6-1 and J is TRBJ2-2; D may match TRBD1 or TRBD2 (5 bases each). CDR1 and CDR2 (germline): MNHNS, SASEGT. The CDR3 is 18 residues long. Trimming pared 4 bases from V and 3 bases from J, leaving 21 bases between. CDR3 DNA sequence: TGTGCCAGCAGTGCCCGGGACGCCTGGAACCTCTACACCGGGGAGCTGTTTTTT. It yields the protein CASSARDAWNLYTGELFF.

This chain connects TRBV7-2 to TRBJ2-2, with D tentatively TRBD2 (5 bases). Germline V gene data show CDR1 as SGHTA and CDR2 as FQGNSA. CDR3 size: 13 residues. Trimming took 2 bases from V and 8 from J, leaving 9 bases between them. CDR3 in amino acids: CASSLTGMGELFF. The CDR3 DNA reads TGTGCCAGCAGCTTAACCGGGATGGGGGAGCTGTTTTTT.

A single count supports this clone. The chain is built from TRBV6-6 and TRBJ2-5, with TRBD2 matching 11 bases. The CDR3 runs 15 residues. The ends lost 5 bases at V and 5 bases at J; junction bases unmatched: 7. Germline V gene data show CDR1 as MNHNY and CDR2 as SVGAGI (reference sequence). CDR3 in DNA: TGTGCCAGCAGTCTTCTAGCGGGGGGCACGGAGACCCAGTACTTC. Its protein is CASSLLAGGTETQYF.

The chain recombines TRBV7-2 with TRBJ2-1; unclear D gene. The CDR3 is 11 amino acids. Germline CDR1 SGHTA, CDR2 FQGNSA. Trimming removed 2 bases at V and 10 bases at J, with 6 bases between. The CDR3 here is CASSLTMEQFF. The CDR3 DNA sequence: TGTGCCAGCAGCTTAACTATGGAGCAGTTCTTC.

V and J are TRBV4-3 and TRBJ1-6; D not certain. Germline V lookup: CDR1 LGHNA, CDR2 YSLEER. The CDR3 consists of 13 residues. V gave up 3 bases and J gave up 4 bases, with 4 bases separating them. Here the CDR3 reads CASSQIYNSPLHF. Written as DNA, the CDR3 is TGCGCCAGCAGCCAGATATATAATTCACCCCTCCACTTT.

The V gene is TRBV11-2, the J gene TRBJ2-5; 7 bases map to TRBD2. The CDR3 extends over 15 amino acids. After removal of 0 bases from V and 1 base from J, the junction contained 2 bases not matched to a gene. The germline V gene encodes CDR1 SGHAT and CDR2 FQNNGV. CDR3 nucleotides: TGTGCCAGCAGCTTAGAGCGGGGGACCCAAGAGACCCAGTACTTC. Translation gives CASSLERGTQETQYF.

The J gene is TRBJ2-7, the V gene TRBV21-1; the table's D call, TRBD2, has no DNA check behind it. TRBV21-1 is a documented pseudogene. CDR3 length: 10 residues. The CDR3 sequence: CAPVCYEQYF. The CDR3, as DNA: TGTGCCCCGGTCTGCTACGAGCAGTACTTC.

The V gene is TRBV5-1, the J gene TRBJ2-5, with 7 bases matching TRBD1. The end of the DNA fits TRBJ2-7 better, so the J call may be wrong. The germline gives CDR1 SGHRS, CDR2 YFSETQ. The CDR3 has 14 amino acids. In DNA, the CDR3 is TGCGCCAGCAGCTTGGACAGGGGCGCCTACGAGCAGTACTTC. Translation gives CASSLDRGAYEQYF.

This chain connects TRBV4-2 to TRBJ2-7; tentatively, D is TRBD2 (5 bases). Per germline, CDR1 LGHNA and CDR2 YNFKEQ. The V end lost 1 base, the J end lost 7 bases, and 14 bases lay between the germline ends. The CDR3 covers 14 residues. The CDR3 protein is CASSQGPVPGEQYF. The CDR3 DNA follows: TGTGCCAGCAGCCAAGGACCAGTCCCGGGGGAGCAGTACTTC.

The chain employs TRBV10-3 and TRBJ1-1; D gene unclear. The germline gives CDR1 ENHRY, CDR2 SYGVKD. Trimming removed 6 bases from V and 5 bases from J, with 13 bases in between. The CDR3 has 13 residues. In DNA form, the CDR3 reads TGTGCCATCAGGTGGGCCACGGAGACTGAAGCTTTCTTT. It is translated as CAIRWATETEAFF.

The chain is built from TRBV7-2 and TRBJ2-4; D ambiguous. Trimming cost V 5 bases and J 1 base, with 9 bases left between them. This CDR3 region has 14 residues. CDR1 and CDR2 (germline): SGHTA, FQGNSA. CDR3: CASSLKGAKNIQYF. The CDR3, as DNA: TGTGCCAGCAGCCTCAAAGGGGCCAAAAACATTCAGTACTTC.

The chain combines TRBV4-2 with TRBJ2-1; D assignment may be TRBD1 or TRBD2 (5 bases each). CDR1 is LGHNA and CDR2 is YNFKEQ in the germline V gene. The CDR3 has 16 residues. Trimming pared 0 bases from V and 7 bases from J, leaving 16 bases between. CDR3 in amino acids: CASSQDFMGVRNEQFF. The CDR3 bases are TGTGCCAGCAGCCAAGACTTCATGGGGGTTAGGAATGAGCAGTTCTTC.

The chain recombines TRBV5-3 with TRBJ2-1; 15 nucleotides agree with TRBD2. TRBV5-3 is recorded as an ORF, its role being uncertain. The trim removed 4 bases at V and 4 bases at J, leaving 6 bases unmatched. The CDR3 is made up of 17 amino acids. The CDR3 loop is CARSQGLAGGLYNEQFF. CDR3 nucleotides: TGTGCCAGAAGCCAAGGACTAGCGGGGGGGTTATACAATGAGCAGTTCTTC.

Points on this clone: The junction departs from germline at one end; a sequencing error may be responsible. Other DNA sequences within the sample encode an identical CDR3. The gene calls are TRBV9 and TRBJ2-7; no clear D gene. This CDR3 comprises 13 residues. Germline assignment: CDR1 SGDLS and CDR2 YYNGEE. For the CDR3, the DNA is TGTGCCAGCATCAAAAGACAATCCTACGAGCAGTATTTC. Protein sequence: CASIKRQSYEQYF. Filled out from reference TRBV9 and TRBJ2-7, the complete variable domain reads DSGVTQTPKHLITATGQRVTLRCSPRSGDLSVYWYQQSLDQGLQFLIQYYNGEERAKGNILERFSAQQFPDLHSELNLSSLELGDSALYFCASIKRQSYEQYFGPGTRLTVT.

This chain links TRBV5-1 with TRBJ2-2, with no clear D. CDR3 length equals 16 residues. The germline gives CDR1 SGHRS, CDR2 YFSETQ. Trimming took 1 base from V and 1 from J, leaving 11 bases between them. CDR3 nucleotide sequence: TGCGCCAGCAGCTTGCTAGGGAACGGGAACACCGGGGAGCTGTTTTTT. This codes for CASSLLGNGNTGELFF.

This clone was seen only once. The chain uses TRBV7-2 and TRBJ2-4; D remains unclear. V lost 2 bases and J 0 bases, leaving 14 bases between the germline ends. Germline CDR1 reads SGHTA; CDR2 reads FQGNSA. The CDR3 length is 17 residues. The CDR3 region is CASSLSSGSQAKNIQYF. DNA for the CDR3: TGTGCCAGCAGCTTAAGTAGTGGAAGTCAAGCCAAAAACATTCAGTACTTC.

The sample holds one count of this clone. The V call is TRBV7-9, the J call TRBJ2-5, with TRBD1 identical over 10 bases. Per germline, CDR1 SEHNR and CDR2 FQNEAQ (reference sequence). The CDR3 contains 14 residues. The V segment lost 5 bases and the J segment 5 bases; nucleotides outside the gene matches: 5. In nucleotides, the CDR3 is TGTGCCAGCAGCCTACGGACAGGGGGGGAGACCCAGTACTTC. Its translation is CASSLRTGGETQYF.

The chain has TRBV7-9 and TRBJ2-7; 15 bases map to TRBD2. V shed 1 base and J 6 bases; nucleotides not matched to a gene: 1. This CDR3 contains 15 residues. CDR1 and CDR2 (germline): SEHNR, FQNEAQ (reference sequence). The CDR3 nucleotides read TGTGCCAGCAGCTTAGGGACTAGCGGGGGGGCCGAGCAGTACTTC. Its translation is CASSLGTSGGAEQYF.

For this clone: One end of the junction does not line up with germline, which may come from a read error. For the CDR3, the DNA is TGTGCTAGCAGCTTAGCCAGGGCACAGACCCAGTACTTC. Protein: CASSLARAQTQYF. This chain links TRBV7-7 with TRBJ2-5, with a tentative D call TRBD1 (5 bases). The CDR3 is 13 amino acids. CDR1 and CDR2 from the germline V gene are SSHAT and FNYEAQ (reference sequence).

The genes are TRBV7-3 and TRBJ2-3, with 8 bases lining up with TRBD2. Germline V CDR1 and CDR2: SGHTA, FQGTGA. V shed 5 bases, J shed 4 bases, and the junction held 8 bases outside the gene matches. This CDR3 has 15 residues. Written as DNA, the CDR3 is TGTGCCAGCAGCAGGAGCGGGGGCAGCGCAGATACGCAGTATTTT. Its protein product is CASSRSGGSADTQYF. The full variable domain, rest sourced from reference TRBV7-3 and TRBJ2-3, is GAGVSQTPSNKVTEKGKYVELRCDPISGHTALYWYRQSLGQGPEFLIYFQGTGAADDSGLPNDRFFAVRPEGSVSTLKIQRTERGDSAVYLCASSRSGGSADTQYFGPGTRLTVL.

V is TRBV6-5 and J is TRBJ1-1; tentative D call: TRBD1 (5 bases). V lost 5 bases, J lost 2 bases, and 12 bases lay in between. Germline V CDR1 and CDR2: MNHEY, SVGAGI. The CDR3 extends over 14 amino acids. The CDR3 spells CASSRQGINTEAFF. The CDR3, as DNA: TGTGCCAGCAGTCGGCAGGGCATAAACACTGAAGCTTTCTTT.

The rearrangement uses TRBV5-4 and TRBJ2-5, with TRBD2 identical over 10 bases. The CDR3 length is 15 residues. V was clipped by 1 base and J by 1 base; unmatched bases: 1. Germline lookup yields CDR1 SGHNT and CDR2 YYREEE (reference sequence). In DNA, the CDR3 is TGTGCCAGCAGCTTGAGCGGGGGGGCCCAAGAGACCCAGTACTTC. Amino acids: CASSLSGGAQETQYF.